These 28 T cell receptor beta chains share one sample of origin, sequenced in a study of cytomegalovirus exposure and HLA in healthy donors (dated by TCRdb to 2016 to 2017). Libraries were constructed by the immunoSEQ multiplex PCR assay. The multiplex PCR relied on a mix of 60 forward primers for TCR Vbeta segments and 13 reverse primers for TCR Jbeta segments. Sourced from immuneACCESS, this table was stored by TCRdb with only in-frame sequences that have V and J called. A share of the clones is absent; for the studies checked, an unresolved V gene accounts for under half, and the remainder has no known explanation. For this sample the table gives about 240,000 clones, of which approximately 82% were detected only once. Under 8% of the sample is in the top ten clones. Material for sequencing was PBMCs. The receptor source for this set is a woman aged 60-70 years in good health and CMV-seropositive.

The chain joins TRBV9 to TRBJ1-2; D uncertain. The CDR3 extends over 13 amino acids. Germline CDR1 and CDR2: SGDLS and YYNGEE. V was pared by 1 base and J by 4 bases, with 8 bases between. The chain's CDR3 is CASSVSPVYGYTF. The CDR3 region has the DNA TGTGCCAGCAGCGTATCCCCCGTCTATGGCTACACCTTC.

The chain links TRBV15 to TRBJ2-7, with 15 bases lining up with TRBD2. In germline, CDR1 is LNHNV, CDR2 YYDKDF (reference sequence). The V and J ends lost 5 bases and 5 bases, in that order; junction bases with no gene match: 13. This CDR3 is built from 18 residues. CDR3 DNA: TGTGCCACCAGCCCCACCGGAGGGACTAGCGGGAGGATCGACGAGCAGTACTTC. Encoded protein: CATSPTGGTSGRIDEQYF.

The chain has TRBV9 and TRBJ2-7; TRBD1 aligns across 8 bases. The germline CDR1 and CDR2 sequences are SGDLS and YYNGEE. The CDR3 extends over 14 amino acids. The J segment lost 5 bases and the V segment lost 4 bases, leaving 8 bases of the junction unmatched. Here the CDR3 reads CASSPGTGRDEQYF. The DNA for the CDR3 is TGTGCCAGCAGCCCAGGGACAGGCAGGGACGAGCAGTACTTC.

The chain carries TRBV27 and TRBJ2-1, with TRBD2 matching over 11 bases. The J segment lost 6 bases and the V segment lost 0 bases, leaving 4 bases of the junction unmatched. Germline V gene data show CDR1 as MNHEY and CDR2 as SMNVEV (reference sequence). The CDR3 is 16 residues long. The CDR3 loop reads CASSLSTSGTTNEQFF. CDR3 nucleotides: TGTGCCAGCAGTTTATCGACTAGCGGGACCACCAATGAGCAGTTCTTC.

The CDR3 sequence: CASSVVRDRTYEQYF. The CDR3 region has the DNA TGTGCCAGCAGTGTGGTCCGGGACAGAACCTACGAGCAGTACTTC. J is TRBJ2-7 and V is TRBV6-1; 7 nucleotides line up with TRBD1. This CDR3 contains 15 residues. With V trimmed by 4 bases and J by 2 bases, 8 bases remained unmatched. Germline V gene sequence: CDR1 MNHNS, CDR2 SASEGT.

For the CDR3, the DNA is TGTGCCAGCTCGGGGACAGGGGGCAATCAGCCCCAGCATTTT. It is translated as CASSGTGGNQPQHF. The rearrangement joins TRBV6-1 to TRBJ1-5; TRBD1 matches at 10 bases. The germline V gene has CDR1 MNHNS and CDR2 SASEGT. After removal of 8 bases from V and 2 bases from J, the junction contained 3 bases not matched to a gene. The CDR3 runs 14 residues.

The gene calls are TRBV5-4 and TRBJ2-7; D is undetermined. V was pared by 7 bases and J by 3 bases, with 8 bases between. Germline CDR1 reads SGHNT; CDR2 reads YYREEE (reference sequence). The CDR3 loop spans 11 amino acids. CDR3 bases: TGTGCCAGCGGGCAGAACTACGAGCAGTACTTC. This gives the protein CASGQNYEQYF.

The CDR3 loop is CASTLNGGKTDTQYF. The CDR3 DNA reads TGCGCCAGCACCCTCAACGGCGGGAAGACAGATACGCAGTATTTT. This chain uses TRBV5-1 with TRBJ2-3; TRBD2 is a possible D gene (6 bases). Deletions cut 6 bases from V and 3 bases from J, with 17 bases between. The CDR3 sequence is 15 residues long. Germline V gene sequence: CDR1 SGHRS, CDR2 YFSETQ. Filled out from reference TRBV5-1 and TRBJ2-3, the complete variable domain reads KAGVTQTPRYLIKTRGQQVTLSCSPISGHRSVSWYQQTPGQGLQFLFEYFSETQRNKGNFPGRFSGRQFSNSRSEMNVSTLELGDSALYLCASTLNGGKTDTQYFGPGTRLTVL.

The chain is built from TRBV7-9 and TRBJ1-2; D not certain. The CDR3 spans 11 residues. Germline assignment: CDR1 SEHNR and CDR2 FQNEAQ (reference sequence). The ends were cut back, 3 bases at V and 8 bases at J, with 7 bases in the middle. The CDR3 reads CASSFQSGYTF. The CDR3 DNA is TGTGCCAGCAGCTTTCAATCAGGCTACACCTTC. The full variable domain, rest sourced from reference TRBV7-9 and TRBJ1-2, is DTGVSQNPRHKITKRGQNVTFRCDPISEHNRLYWYRQTLGQGPEFLTYFQNEAQLEKSRLLSDRFSAERPKGSFSTLEIQRTEQGDSAMYLCASSFQSGYTFGSGTRLTVV.

The chain has TRBV28 and TRBJ2-5, with 9 bases fitting TRBD2. Germline CDR1 and CDR2: MDHEN and SYDVKM. V gave up 5 bases and J gave up 5 bases; unmatched junction bases: 12. The CDR3 runs to 16 residues. The CDR3 region is CASSPRGSGSMETQYF. The DNA for the CDR3 is TGTGCCAGCAGTCCCCGGGGTAGCGGGAGTATGGAGACCCAGTACTTC. Drawing the rest from reference TRBV28 and TRBJ2-5, the complete variable domain is DVKVTQSSRYLVKRTGEKVFLECVQDMDHENMFWYRQDPGLGLRLIYFSYDVKMKEKGDIPEGYSVSREKKERFSLILESASTNQTSMYLCASSPRGSGSMETQYFGPGTRLLVL.

The chain combines TRBV18 with TRBJ2-7; 12 positions agree with TRBD2. CDR1 and CDR2 (germline): KGHSH, LQKENI. J was trimmed by 2 bases and V by 3 bases; bases with no gene match: 2. This CDR3 is 15 amino acids long. CDR3: CASSPTSGSPYEQYF. The CDR3 nucleotides read TGTGCCAGCTCACCGACTAGCGGGAGCCCCTACGAGCAGTACTTC.

This clone was recorded a few times. The chain carries TRBV5-1 and TRBJ1-5, with D possibly being TRBD1 (6 bases). The CDR3 contains 15 residues. Germline CDR1 and CDR2: SGHRS and YFSETQ. Trimming shortened V by 1 base and J by 2 bases, and 10 bases separated the two germline ends. The CDR3 protein is CASSLTGGGNQPQHF. CDR3 bases: TGCGCCAGCAGCTTGACTGGGGGCGGCAATCAGCCCCAGCATTTT. The full variable domain, its missing parts supplied by reference TRBV5-1 and TRBJ1-5, is KAGVTQTPRYLIKTRGQQVTLSCSPISGHRSVSWYQQTPGQGLQFLFEYFSETQRNKGNFPGRFSGRQFSNSRSEMNVSTLELGDSALYLCASSLTGGGNQPQHFGDGTRLSIL.

This clone was recorded a few times. The chain has TRBV6-6 and TRBJ1-1; maybe TRBD1 (5 bases). From germline, CDR1 is MNHNY and CDR2 SVGAGI (reference sequence). The CDR3 is 16 amino acids. V lost 10 bases and J 0 bases, leaving 21 bases between the germline ends. The CDR3 bases are TGTGCCACCTACGGGCAACCGGGGGGGGTGAACACTGAAGCTTTCTTT. This gives the protein CATYGQPGGVNTEAFF.

V usage is TRBV6-5 and J usage is TRBJ2-7; TRBD2 matches 8 bases. The germline CDR1 and CDR2 sequences are MNHEY and SVGAGI. J lost 3 bases, V lost 10 bases, and 5 bases had no gene match. This CDR3 is 12 amino acids long. This CDR3 reads CATSSGLYEQYF. In DNA form, the CDR3 reads TGTGCCACTTCTAGCGGGCTCTACGAGCAGTACTTC.

The V and J genes are TRBV6-5 and TRBJ2-7; perhaps TRBD1 as D (6 bases). Germline V gene data show CDR1 as MNHEY and CDR2 as SVGAGI. Trimming removed 4 bases at V and 4 bases at J, with 20 bases between. There are 16 residues in the CDR3. This chain's CDR3 is CASSFGFSERGYEQYF. Here the CDR3 DNA reads TGTGCCAGCAGTTTTGGGTTTAGCGAGAGGGGGTACGAGCAGTACTTC.

The chain is built from TRBV28 and TRBJ2-3; 9 bases agree with TRBD1. The CDR3 consists of 15 residues. The V gene end was trimmed by 4 bases and the J gene end by 4 bases; junction bases not matched to a gene: 6. CDR1 is MDHEN, CDR2 SYDVKM, per germline. The CDR3 here is CASSSPGQGPDTQYF. The DNA of the CDR3 is TGTGCCAGCAGTTCCCCGGGACAGGGCCCAGATACGCAGTATTTT.

The gene calls are TRBV5-1 and TRBJ2-1; D perhaps matches TRBD2 (5 bases). The V gene's germline CDR1 is SGHRS and CDR2 YFSETQ. The CDR3 loop spans 16 amino acids. V lost 0 bases and J 3 bases, leaving 13 bases between the germline ends. CDR3 bases: TGCGCCAGCAGCTTGGATGTGGCCGCGGGCTACAATGAGCAGTTCTTC. Its protein product is CASSLDVAAGYNEQFF.

This chain uses TRBV4-1 with TRBJ2-3; a possible D gene is TRBD2 (6 bases). V lost 1 base, J lost 0 bases, and 11 bases lay in between. The CDR3 is 16 residues long. In germline, CDR1 is MGHRA, CDR2 YSYEKL. CDR3 protein: CASSQVLAPSTDTQYF. In nucleotides, the CDR3 is TGCGCCAGCAGCCAAGTTCTAGCGCCCAGCACAGATACGCAGTATTTT.

This clone has only a few counts. The chain couples TRBV7-9 to TRBJ2-5, with D unresolved. Germline loops: CDR1 SEHNR, CDR2 FQNEAQ (reference sequence). The V and J ends lost 0 bases and 0 bases respectively, with 5 bases between them. The CDR3 runs to 14 residues. The CDR3 DNA sequence: TGTGCCAGCAGCTTAGCCGCGTACCAAGAGACCCAGTACTTC. As protein: CASSLAAYQETQYF.

This chain connects TRBV5-5 to TRBJ1-5, with a tentative D call TRBD1 (6 bases). Germline CDR1 reads SGHKS; CDR2 reads YYEKEE (reference sequence). The CDR3 spans 17 residues. The germline V and J ends were trimmed by 3 bases and 2 bases, with 18 bases remaining between them. CDR3 DNA sequence: TGTGCCAGCAGCTCCTACAGGGCGGGTCCGGGCAATCAGCCCCAGCATTTT. Translation gives CASSSYRAGPGNQPQHF.

The V call is TRBV9, the J call TRBJ2-7, with 7 bases aligning to TRBD1. Germline V lookup: CDR1 SGDLS, CDR2 YYNGEE. V lost 0 bases, J lost 0 bases, and 3 bases stayed unmatched. The CDR3 spans 15 residues. This CDR3 is CASSVGTGLSYEQYF. The CDR3 nucleotides read TGTGCCAGCAGCGTAGGGACAGGACTCTCCTACGAGCAGTACTTC. The full variable domain, in which reference TRBV9 and TRBJ2-7 provide the parts outside the CDR3, is DSGVTQTPKHLITATGQRVTLRCSPRSGDLSVYWYQQSLDQGLQFLIQYYNGEERAKGNILERFSAQQFPDLHSELNLSSLELGDSALYFCASSVGTGLSYEQYFGPGTRLTVT.

This chain's CDR3 is CASRDSKTGELFF. The CDR3 nucleotides are TGTGCCAGTAGGGACAGCAAAACCGGGGAGCTGTTTTTT. The rearrangement uses TRBV2 and TRBJ2-2, with 7 bases identical to TRBD1. V shed 9 bases and J 5 bases; nucleotides not matched to a gene: 6. The V gene's germline CDR1 is SNHLY and CDR2 FYNNEI. CDR3 length: 13 amino acids.

This clone was detected once. The chain recombines TRBV29-1 with TRBJ1-1; 9 nucleotides match TRBD1. Germline V gene sequence: CDR1 SQVTM, CDR2 ANQGSEA. The CDR3 is 14 residues long. Trimming cost V 4 bases and J 5 bases; bases outside gene matches: 8. CDR3 in amino acids: CSVGLATGGTEAFF. Written as DNA, the CDR3 is TGCAGCGTTGGCCTTGCGACAGGGGGGACTGAAGCTTTCTTT.

The chain carries TRBV5-1 and TRBJ2-1, with TRBD2 matching 9 bases. The length of the CDR3 is 15 residues. Germline CDR1 and CDR2: SGHRS and YFSETQ. V shed 4 bases and J 10 bases; nucleotides not matched to a gene: 12. The DNA of the CDR3 is TGCGCCAGCAGCCGGGGGGTAGCGGGAGCGGGGGAGCAGTTCTTC. Its translation: CASSRGVAGAGEQFF.

This clone was counted once. This CDR3 is also generated by other DNA sequences in the sample. The chain joins TRBV5-1 to TRBJ1-1; 11 nucleotides match TRBD1. CDR3 length: 16 amino acids. V lost 2 bases to trimming and J lost 1 base; unmatched junction nucleotides: 4. From germline, CDR1 is SGHRS and CDR2 YFSETQ. This CDR3 reads CASSLRTGGGNTEAFF. In DNA form, the CDR3 reads TGCGCCAGCAGCTTAAGGACAGGGGGCGGGAACACTGAAGCTTTCTTT.

The chain couples TRBV7-2 to TRBJ2-7; D remains unclear. Germline CDR1 SGHTA, CDR2 FQGNSA. The length of the CDR3 is 12 residues. The V and J ends lost 6 bases and 5 bases respectively, with 11 bases between them. In nucleotides, the CDR3 is TGTGCCAGCAGATCTAATCGGGACGAGCAGTACTTC. It translates to CASRSNRDEQYF.

This clone came up once. This sequence joins TRBV5-1 and TRBJ2-1, with D perhaps matching TRBD2 (6 bases). There are 15 residues in the CDR3. Germline V gene sequence: CDR1 SGHRS, CDR2 YFSETQ. V lost 4 bases, J lost 3 bases, and 14 bases lay in between. The CDR3 loop is CASSTDSGLYNEQFF. The CDR3 nucleotides read TGCGCCAGCAGCACGGATAGCGGACTCTACAATGAGCAGTTCTTC.

V usage is TRBV30 and J usage is TRBJ2-5, with a weak D call TRBD2 (8 bases). CDR3 length equals 15 residues. The germline gives CDR1 GTSNPN, CDR2 SVGIG (reference sequence). Trimming stripped 3 bases from V and 4 bases from J, with 18 bases between. CDR3 sequence: CAWRRQGLGRETQYF. DNA of the CDR3: TGTGCCTGGAGACGACAGGGACTAGGGCGAGAGACCCAGTACTTC.